The text below deals with one T cell receptor beta chain. The data belong to a study of memory CD4+ T cells and cytomegalovirus serostatus. Study context: Of the healthy Belgian adults, eight or nine were CMV seropositive and fewer than 30 seronegative.

Libraries were prepared by immunoSEQ multiplex PCR; TCRdb keeps only in-frame clonotypes and omits some of them. The sample contains some 87,000 clones, about 80% of which appear only once. Single viable CD3+CD4+CD8-CD45RO+ cells were sorted as the memory CD4+ T cells. Donors' CMV status reflects serum IgG against pp150, pp28, p38, p52. After thawing, CD4+ T cells were positively selected. The CDR3 consists of 18 residues. The V gene lost 0 bases and the J gene lost 1 base, with 18 bases spanning the gap. CDR1 and CDR2 from the germline V gene are SGHNT and YYREEE (reference sequence). The rearrangement uses TRBV5-4 and TRBJ2-3, with D perhaps assigned TRBD1 or TRBD2 (7 bases each). The origin of this receptor is an adult in good health and CMV-seropositive. The sequencing sample was made of memory CD4+ T cells from blood. The CDR3 is CASSLAKGRGQGTDTQYF. DNA for the CDR3: TGTGCCAGCAGCTTGGCCAAGGGGAGGGGGCAAGGCACAGATACGCAGTATTTT.